This T cell receptor beta chain was recorded in a study of identifying expanded T cells in peripheral blood. Overall study results and limits: Clone count variance between roughly 2-week samples rose with total template count.

Some clones are missing from TCRdb's copy, which holds only in-frame ones; the method was immunoSEQ multiplex PCR. The sample has approximately 94,000 clones; 88% are singletons. About this clone itself: Its target is unknown.

Germline CDR1 LGHNA, CDR2 YNFKEQ. Trimming removed 3 bases from V and 8 bases from J; junction bases left unmatched: 15. The CDR3 spans 18 residues. The sequenced sample consisted of blood. The chain links TRBV4-2 to TRBJ2-1, with 11 positions matching TRBD2. The receptor comes from a person between 18 and 69 years old in good health. CDR3 in amino acids: CASSHWGFSGRALDEQFF. CDR3 nucleotide sequence: TGTGCCAGCAGCCACTGGGGGTTTAGCGGGAGGGCCTTAGATGAGCAGTTCTTC.